This entry is about one T cell receptor beta chain. Its specificity is not known. Expressed TCRB transcripts were sequenced after all isolated RNA was converted to cDNA. Clones were sequenced by immunoSEQ multiplex PCR, and TCRdb holds only the in-frame ones, with some missing. The profile shows under 450,000 clones, approximately 15% of them singletons. The sample comes from a study of beta chain features in type 1 diabetes. From germline, CDR1 is SGHDT and CDR2 YYEEEE. V gave up 4 bases and J gave up 0 bases, with 5 bases separating them. The CDR3 is 14 amino acids. General study points: Patients' naive, central memory and regulatory TCRB repertoires appeared more alike than those of healthy donors. A PCR bias possibly favoring shorter templates would apply equally to patients and controls.

Sorting based on CD45RO/CCR7/CD25/CD127/CD95/CD27 separated CD4+ naive, central memory, regulatory and stem cell-like memory cells. Sequencing input: naive CD4+ T cells from blood. This clonotype originated in a man aged 25-40 years in good health. This rearrangement joins TRBV5-6 to TRBJ2-6; D ambiguous. In DNA form, the CDR3 reads TGTGCCAGCAGCGTGCGCTCTGGGGCCAACGTCCTGACTTTC. Protein sequence: CASSVRSGANVLTF.